This T cell receptor (beta chain) appears in the sequencing data of a study of human T cells and chemical hapten exposure. This CDR3 contains 16 residues. Germline V gives CDR1 SGHAT, CDR2 FQDESV (reference sequence). The V end was cut by 5 bases, the J end by 7 bases, with 21 bases between. As for time point: patch test 1, 2 weeks after DPC sensitization. Treatment in this sample: therapeutic diphenylcyclopropenone sensitization with weekly scalp DPC. MiXCR was run by TCRdb on the RACE reads, yielding one entry per CDR3 protein. The sample lists 150,000 to 200,000 distinct CDR3 sequences; approximately 20% were seen once.

V and J are TRBV11-1 and TRBJ2-1; a weak D match, TRBD2 (6 bases). This TCR came from a woman between 45 and 60 years old with alopecia areata. Some clones in this sample may be carry-over from other donors' samples. The sample was whole blood, taken in connection with sensitization to the hapten diphenylcyclopropenone (DPC). The chain's CDR3 is CASSKRARRERNEQFF. CDR3 in DNA: TGTGCCAGCAGCAAGAGAGCACGACGGGAGCGGAATGAGCAGTTCTTC.